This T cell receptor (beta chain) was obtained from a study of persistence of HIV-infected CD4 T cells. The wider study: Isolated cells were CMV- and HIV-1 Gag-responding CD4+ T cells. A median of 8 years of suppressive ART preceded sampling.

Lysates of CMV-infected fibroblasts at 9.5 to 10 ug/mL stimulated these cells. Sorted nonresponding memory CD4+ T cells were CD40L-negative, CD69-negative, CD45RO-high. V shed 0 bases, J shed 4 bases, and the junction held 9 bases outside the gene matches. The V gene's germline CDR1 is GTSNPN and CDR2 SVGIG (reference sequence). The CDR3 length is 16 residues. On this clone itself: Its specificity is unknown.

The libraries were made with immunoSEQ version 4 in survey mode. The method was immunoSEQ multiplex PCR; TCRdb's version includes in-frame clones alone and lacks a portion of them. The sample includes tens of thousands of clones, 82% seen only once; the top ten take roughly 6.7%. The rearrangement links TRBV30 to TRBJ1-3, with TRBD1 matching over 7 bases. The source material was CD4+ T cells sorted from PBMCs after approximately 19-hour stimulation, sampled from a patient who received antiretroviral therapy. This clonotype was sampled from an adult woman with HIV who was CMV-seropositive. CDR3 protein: CAWSVPAGGRGNTIYF. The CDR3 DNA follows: TGTGCCTGGAGTGTACCGGCAGGGGGTAGGGGAAACACCATATATTTT.